This TCR beta chain was observed in a study of OX40 agonist ivuxolimab in advanced cancers. Comments on this clone: Its target is unknown.

Clones were sequenced by immunoSEQ multiplex PCR, and TCRdb holds only the in-frame ones, with some missing. The table includes more than 80,000 clones, approximately 91% detected once. With baseline, cycle 4 day 1, and cycle 7 day 1 as timepoints, blood was sampled. The germline V gene has CDR1 SGHTA and CDR2 FQGNSA. V dropped 1 base and J dropped 1 base, with 7 bases sitting between them. The CDR3 has 14 amino acids. General observations from the study: In CD8+ T cells, expanded clones were on average more numerous than in CD4+. Within 6 weeks, CD4+ and CD8+ blood T cells expanded clonally at 0.1 to 3.0 mg/kg.

The chain links TRBV7-2 to TRBJ2-5; D gene uncertain. The source was CD4+ or CD8+ T cells sorted from blood, collected in a trial of the OX40 agonist ivuxolimab. This sequence originates from an adult with an advanced solid tumor such as melanoma, head and neck, liver or kidney cancer. The CDR3 protein is CASSLGESQETQYF. The DNA for the CDR3 is TGTGCCAGCAGCTTAGGAGAGAGCCAAGAGACCCAGTACTTC.